Shown below are 30 T cell receptor beta chains from a single sample sequenced in a study of cytomegalovirus exposure and HLA in healthy donors. The PCR contained 60 Vbeta and 13 Jbeta primers. The repertoire was sequenced with immunoSEQ multiplex PCR; TCRdb's copy has only in-frame clones and lacks some. The table includes about 120,000 clones, about three fifths detected once. The sample consisted of PBMCs. The receptors here all came from a man aged 40-50 years in good health and CMV-seropositive.

This clone was observed a few times. The V and J genes are TRBV6-5 and TRBJ2-1; TRBD2 agrees at 8 bases. Germline V gives CDR1 MNHEY, CDR2 SVGAGI. The trim removed 3 bases at V and 6 bases at J, leaving 7 bases unmatched. CDR3 length equals 15 residues. The CDR3 DNA follows: TGTGCCAGCAGTTATAGCGGGACTAGAAGCAATGAGCAGTTCTTC. Protein: CASSYSGTRSNEQFF.

This clone was recorded only once. V gene TRBV18 combines with J gene TRBJ2-7, with TRBD1 matching over 9 bases. The CDR3 sequence is 14 residues long. V dropped 3 bases and J dropped 5; count of bases not matched to a gene: 5. The germline V gene encodes CDR1 KGHSH and CDR2 LQKENI. CDR3 sequence: CASSPGTGRNEQYF. CDR3 coding DNA: TGTGCCAGCTCACCCGGGACAGGGCGGAACGAGCAGTACTTC.

The genes are TRBV18 and TRBJ1-1; D perhaps matches TRBD1 (5 bases). The length of the CDR3 is 15 residues. Per germline, CDR1 KGHSH and CDR2 LQKENI. V was pared by 2 bases and J by 1 base, with 11 bases between. In nucleotides, the CDR3 is TGTGCCAGCTCACCAACAGCGGGGGAGAACACTGAAGCTTTCTTT. It codes for CASSPTAGENTEAFF.

The CDR3 DNA follows: TGCGCCAGCAGCTCGGGACAGGGAGGGAACACTGAAGCTTTCTTT. This translates into CASSSGQGGNTEAFF. The genes are TRBV5-1 and TRBJ1-1; TRBD1 matches at 9 bases. Per the germline V gene, CDR1 is SGHRS and CDR2 is YFSETQ. Trimming cost V 3 bases and J 1 base; bases outside gene matches: 4. This CDR3 contains 15 residues.

V usage is TRBV13 and J usage is TRBJ2-5, with 7 bases fitting TRBD1. Per the germline V gene, CDR1 is PRHDT and CDR2 is FYEKMQ (reference sequence). The V and J ends lost 4 bases and 4 bases, in that order; junction bases with no gene match: 9. This CDR3 is 15 amino acids long. This chain's CDR3 is CASSYYRGVGETQYF. CDR3 DNA sequence: TGTGCCAGCAGCTATTACAGGGGTGTCGGAGAGACCCAGTACTTC.

CDR3 protein: CASSRTGWDTEAFF. CDR3 in DNA: TGTGCCAGTAGTCGGACAGGGTGGGACACTGAAGCTTTCTTT. J is TRBJ1-1 and V is TRBV19, with 8 bases that match TRBD1. The trim removed 5 bases at V and 3 bases at J, leaving 5 bases unmatched. The CDR3 covers 14 residues. CDR1 and CDR2 from the germline V gene are LNHDA and SQIVND (reference sequence).

The sample holds a few counts of this clone. The genes are TRBV5-1 and TRBJ1-1; D gene unclear. Trimming removed 4 bases at V and 0 bases at J, with 7 bases between. CDR3 length: 13 amino acids. The germline gives CDR1 SGHRS, CDR2 YFSETQ. CDR3 in amino acids: CASSLYMNTEAFF. The DNA for the CDR3 is TGCGCCAGCAGCCTTTACATGAACACTGAAGCTTTCTTT. The variable domain in full, with the rest retrieved from reference TRBV5-1 and TRBJ1-1, is KAGVTQTPRYLIKTRGQQVTLSCSPISGHRSVSWYQQTPGQGLQFLFEYFSETQRNKGNFPGRFSGRQFSNSRSEMNVSTLELGDSALYLCASSLYMNTEAFFGQGTRLTVV.

This clone was counted only a few times. The CDR3, as DNA: TGTGCCAGCAGTTACGACAGAAGTATTTATGAAGCTTTCTTT. This gives the protein CASSYDRSIYEAFF. The J gene is TRBJ1-1, the V gene TRBV6-5, with TRBD1 as a possible D gene (5 bases). This CDR3 is 14 amino acids long. V was clipped by 2 bases and J by 7 bases, with 14 bases between them. Germline CDR1 MNHEY, CDR2 SVGAGI.

The chain uses TRBV5-1 and TRBJ2-3; TRBD2 matches 9 bases. The V gene end was trimmed by 0 bases and the J gene end by 8 bases; junction bases not matched to a gene: 7. Germline V gives CDR1 SGHRS, CDR2 YFSETQ. The CDR3 has 15 residues. CDR3 residues: CASSLEVREGVTQYF. The CDR3 DNA follows: TGCGCCAGCAGCTTGGAAGTGCGGGAGGGGGTTACGCAGTATTTT.

V gene TRBV7-2 combines with J gene TRBJ1-4; D remains unclear. The length of the CDR3 is 13 residues. V was pared by 2 bases and J by 7 bases, with 8 bases between. In germline, CDR1 is SGHTA, CDR2 FQGNSA. The CDR3 here is CASSLSEGEKLFF. Written as DNA, the CDR3 is TGTGCCAGCAGCTTAAGCGAGGGTGAAAAACTGTTTTTT.

This clone was recorded a few times. The V and J genes are TRBV28 and TRBJ1-6; 9 positions match TRBD1. V shed 7 bases and J 8 bases; nucleotides not matched to a gene: 9. Looked up from germline, CDR1 is MDHEN and CDR2 is SYDVKM. This CDR3 comprises 15 residues. In DNA form, the CDR3 reads TGTGCCAGCATCTCCCCAAACAGGGGGCATTCACCCCTCCACTTT. It encodes CASISPNRGHSPLHF.

The genes are TRBV19 and TRBJ1-2; 10 nucleotides agree with TRBD1. The J segment lost 4 bases and the V segment lost 7 bases, leaving 9 bases of the junction unmatched. CDR3 length: 15 residues. In germline, CDR1 is LNHDA, CDR2 SQIVND (reference sequence). For the CDR3, the DNA is TGTGCCAGTACCCCGACAGGGGGCGTCGGCTATGGCTACACCTTC. Translation gives CASTPTGGVGYGYTF. The full variable domain, its missing parts supplied by reference TRBV19 and TRBJ1-2, is DGGITQSPKYLFRKEGQNVTLSCEQNLNHDAMYWYRQDPGQGLRLIYYSQIVNDFQKGDIAEGYSVSREKKESFPLTVTSAQKNPTAFYLCASTPTGGVGYGYTFGSGTRLTVV.

This clone turned up a few times. The gene calls are TRBV4-1 and TRBJ2-5; TRBD2 matches at 11 bases. Germline loops: CDR1 MGHRA, CDR2 YSYEKL. The length of the CDR3 is 17 residues. Trimming at V came to 1 base and at J to 5 bases, leaving 9 bases not matched to a gene. The chain's CDR3 is CASSQGPSGGLGETQYF. DNA of the CDR3: TGCGCCAGCAGCCAAGGTCCTAGCGGGGGGCTTGGGGAGACCCAGTACTTC.

This chain links TRBV27 with TRBJ1-5, with 8 positions matching TRBD1. Germline-derived CDR1 and CDR2 are MNHEY and SMNVEV (reference sequence). There are 15 residues in the CDR3. After removal of 4 bases from V and 6 bases from J, the junction contained 8 bases not matched to a gene. Here the CDR3 DNA reads TGTGCCAGCAGTTCACAACAGGGGGTTTTTCAGCCCCAGCATTTT. Encoded protein: CASSSQQGVFQPQHF.

The CDR3 here is CASSSVSGSQNIQYF. CDR3 nucleotide sequence: TGCGCCAGCAGCTCTGTTAGCGGGAGCCAAAACATTCAGTACTTC. The J gene is TRBJ2-4, the V gene TRBV5-1; 9 bases align to TRBD2. The CDR3 consists of 15 residues. Trimming took 3 bases from V and 5 from J; bases not matched to a gene: 6. Germline CDR1 reads SGHRS; CDR2 reads YFSETQ.

The CDR3 DNA is TGTGCCAGCAGCTTGAGACAGGGTGATTCACCCCTCCACTTT. Its translation is CASSLRQGDSPLHF. The chain couples TRBV5-4 to TRBJ1-6; 7 bases fit TRBD1. The ends lost 1 base at V and 8 bases at J; junction bases unmatched: 3. CDR1 is SGHNT and CDR2 is YYREEE in the germline V gene (reference sequence). The CDR3 is made up of 14 amino acids. Full variable domain (outside the CDR3, taken from reference TRBV5-4 and TRBJ1-6): ETGVTQSPTHLIKTRGQQVTLRCSSQSGHNTVSWYQQALGQGPQFIFQYYREEENGRGNFPPRFSGLQFPNYSSELNVNALELDDSALYLCASSLRQGDSPLHFGNGTRLTVT.

This clone appeared a few times. At one end, the junction sequence differs from germline, possibly due to a read error. The CDR3: CSSSLTNTEAFF. CDR3 sequence (DNA): TGTTCCAGCAGCTTAACAAACACTGAAGCTTTCTTT. The V call is TRBV7-9, the J call TRBJ1-1; D remains ambiguous. The CDR3 is 12 amino acids. Germline V CDR1 and CDR2: SEHNR, FQNEAQ (reference sequence).

Many counts were recorded for this clone. Because the CDR3 is missing its conserved closing phenylalanine or tryptophan, this is likely a read error. The DNA is omitted, as the CDR3 cannot be located on it reliably, and the CDR3 follows TCRdb's listing. The gene calls are TRBV10-1 and TRBJ1-2; the listed D gene, TRBD1, was not tested against the DNA. The germline CDR1 and CDR2 sequences are WNHNN and SYGVQD (reference sequence). The CDR3 is 11 amino acids long, termini counted. CDR3 protein: CASNLLTGLLR.

The V call is TRBV15, the J call TRBJ1-4, with 7 bases that match TRBD1. Germline CDR1 reads LNHNV; CDR2 reads YYDKDF (reference sequence). CDR3 size: 15 residues. Trimming at V came to 3 bases and at J to 7 bases, leaving 8 bases not matched to a gene. The chain's CDR3 is CATSSLTTGAEKLFF. CDR3 DNA: TGTGCCACCAGCAGCCTTACTACAGGGGCTGAAAAACTGTTTTTT.

The chain links TRBV9 to TRBJ2-2, with 9 bases aligning to TRBD2. Germline V gene lookup returns CDR1 SGDLS and CDR2 YYNGEE. V gave up 7 bases and J gave up 4 bases; unmatched junction bases: 11. The CDR3 totals 16 residues. CDR3 sequence reads: CASGVIAGAGTGELFF. The CDR3 nucleotides read TGTGCCAGCGGAGTAATAGCGGGAGCCGGCACCGGGGAGCTGTTTTTT.

V gene TRBV9 combines with J gene TRBJ2-5; 7 bases fit TRBD2. With 2 bases clipped from V and 5 bases from J, the junction kept 6 bases outside the gene matches. Germline V gene sequence: CDR1 SGDLS, CDR2 YYNGEE. The CDR3 sequence is 14 residues long. CDR3: CASSVAGVWETQYF. CDR3 bases: TGTGCCAGCAGCGTCGCGGGGGTGTGGGAGACCCAGTACTTC.

The chain combines TRBV4-1 with TRBJ1-2, with 7 nucleotides matching TRBD1. Per germline, CDR1 MGHRA and CDR2 YSYEKL. V trimming: 0 bases; J trimming: 1 base; junction bases outside the gene matches: 5. This CDR3 spans 16 amino acids. CDR3 sequence reads: CASSQEPGQFNYGYTF. The CDR3, as DNA: TGCGCCAGCAGCCAAGAACCGGGACAGTTTAACTATGGCTACACCTTC.

The genes are TRBV15 and TRBJ2-1; TRBD2 matches at 10 bases. The CDR3 is 20 amino acids. Germline CDR1 LNHNV, CDR2 YYDKDF (reference sequence). The V gene end was trimmed by 2 bases and the J gene end by 6 bases; junction bases not matched to a gene: 19. The CDR3, as DNA: TGTGCCACCAGCAGATTTTGTCCCGGGACTAGCGTTCAAGTTGGCAATGAGCAGTTCTTC. This translates into CATSRFCPGTSVQVGNEQFF.

The genes are TRBV28 and TRBJ1-2, with D maybe TRBD1 (6 bases). Trimming shortened V by 3 bases and J by 1 base, and 21 bases separated the two germline ends. Germline CDR1 is MDHEN and CDR2 is SYDVKM. The CDR3 extends over 18 amino acids. CDR3 DNA sequence: TGTGCCAGCAGTTTCCTTCGGGACACTCTAAACCTTAACTATGGCTACACCTTC. It specifies CASSFLRDTLNLNYGYTF.

This chain connects TRBV5-6 to TRBJ1-2; D is uncertain. Germline assignment: CDR1 SGHDT and CDR2 YYEEEE. This CDR3 comprises 14 residues. The V end was cut by 3 bases, the J end by 3 bases, with 12 bases between. Here the CDR3 DNA reads TGTGCCAGCAGCTCCGAGGTCAGATACTATGGCTACACCTTC. It translates to CASSSEVRYYGYTF.

The CDR3 DNA is TGTGCCAGCAGCTACCTTAGCGGGGGCCTTAGCACAGATACGCAGTATTTT. Translating it yields CASSYLSGGLSTDTQYF. The chain has TRBV7-9 and TRBJ2-3, with TRBD2 identical over 9 bases. V shed 4 bases, J shed 0 bases, and the junction held 8 bases outside the gene matches. Germline V gene lookup returns CDR1 SEHNR and CDR2 FQNEAQ (reference sequence). CDR3 length: 17 amino acids.

J is TRBJ2-1 and V is TRBV19; 8 positions match TRBD2. Trimming removed 5 bases from V and 7 bases from J; junction bases left unmatched: 4. The germline V gene encodes CDR1 LNHDA and CDR2 SQIVND (reference sequence). This CDR3 contains 13 residues. The chain's CDR3 is CASSLAGANEQFF. CDR3 DNA: TGTGCCAGTAGTCTAGCGGGTGCAAATGAGCAGTTCTTC.

This clone was observed a handful of times. The rearrangement links TRBV27 to TRBJ1-4, with a tentative D call TRBD1 (5 bases). The germline V and J ends were trimmed by 1 base and 8 bases, with 26 bases remaining between them. This CDR3 contains 19 residues. Germline CDR1 MNHEY, CDR2 SMNVEV (reference sequence). This CDR3 reads CASSLLVTGAGRVGEKLFF. DNA of the CDR3: TGTGCCAGCAGTTTATTGGTCACTGGGGCCGGGAGGGTCGGGGAAAAACTGTTTTTT.

The J gene is TRBJ1-3, the V gene TRBV6-5; tentatively, D is TRBD1 (6 bases). The length of the CDR3 is 16 residues. The V gene lost 0 bases and the J gene lost 10 bases, with 19 bases spanning the gap. Germline V gene data show CDR1 as MNHEY and CDR2 as SVGAGI. The CDR3 DNA sequence: TGTGCCAGCAGTTACTCGAGAGGCAGGGGAATTGGAACCATATATTTT. This translates into CASSYSRGRGIGTIYF.

For this clone: A junction end diverges from the germline sequence, so it may reflect a read error. The chain employs TRBV7-9 and TRBJ1-2; D remains ambiguous. CDR1 is SEHNR, CDR2 FQNEAQ, per germline (reference sequence). The CDR3 totals 15 residues. The CDR3 reads CASSRRKEGRDGHTF. CDR3 nucleotides: TGTGCCAGCAGCCGCCGAAAAGAGGGTAGGGATGGCCACACCTTC.